The 20 T cell receptor beta chains reported below all come from one sample, sequenced in a study of blood T cell repertoires in COVID-19. Generated by immunoSEQ multiplex PCR, the TCRdb table keeps only in-frame clones and is missing some. The sample has some 240,000 clones; 84% are singletons. Sequenced input: PBMCs or T cells enriched from blood (not recorded which). The receptors shown here come from a man aged 25 to 40 with acute COVID-19.

The chain couples TRBV30 to TRBJ2-7; 11 positions match TRBD2. V lost 4 bases and J lost 0; bases outside the gene matches: 8. Germline assignment: CDR1 GTSNPN and CDR2 SVGIG (reference sequence). CDR3 length equals 16 residues. The CDR3 reads CAWITTLAGGSYEQYV. The CDR3 DNA reads TGTGCCTGGATTACCACTCTAGCGGGGGGCTCCTACGAGCAGTACGTC.

CDR3 sequence: CATSDPLAGEYNEQFF. The CDR3 DNA sequence: TGTGCCACCAGTGACCCCCTTGCGGGAGAGTACAATGAGCAGTTCTTC. The V call is TRBV24-1, the J call TRBJ2-1; TRBD2 matches 7 bases. This CDR3 has 16 residues. Germline V gene sequence: CDR1 KGHDR, CDR2 SFDVKD. After removal of 4 bases from V and 4 bases from J, the junction contained 9 bases not matched to a gene.

The chain joins TRBV27 to TRBJ1-1, with a weak D call TRBD1 (5 bases). CDR3 size: 13 residues. Trimming removed 3 bases at V and 5 bases at J, with 10 bases between. CDR1 MNHEY and CDR2 SMNVEV come from the germline V gene (reference sequence). This CDR3 reads CASSFREGTEAFF. CDR3 nucleotide sequence: TGTGCCAGCAGTTTTCGGGAGGGGACTGAAGCTTTCTTT.

J is TRBJ2-3 and V is TRBV4-1; 10 bases are shared with TRBD2. Germline CDR1 is MGHRA and CDR2 is YSYEKL. The V gene end was trimmed by 1 base and the J gene end by 4 bases; junction bases not matched to a gene: 5. The length of the CDR3 is 16 residues. CDR3 in amino acids: CASSQGGSGRADTQYF. The CDR3, as DNA: TGCGCCAGCAGCCAAGGAGGCAGCGGGAGGGCAGATACGCAGTATTTT.

This clone appeared a single time. V is TRBV10-3 and J is TRBJ2-7; 8 bases map to TRBD1. V lost 6 bases, J lost 4 bases, and 5 bases stayed unmatched. Looked up from germline, CDR1 is ENHRY and CDR2 is SYGVKD. There are 13 residues in the CDR3. The CDR3 DNA follows: TGTGCCATCAGCGGGACAGGCGTTTACGAGCAGTACGTC. Its translation: CAISGTGVYEQYV.

V and J are TRBV5-1 and TRBJ2-3; TRBD1 aligns across 8 bases. V shed 0 bases and J 6 bases; nucleotides not matched to a gene: 3. CDR1 is SGHRS and CDR2 is YFSETQ in the germline V gene. The CDR3 runs 14 residues. The CDR3 region is CASSLDRGRDTQYF. CDR3 nucleotides: TGCGCCAGCAGCTTGGACAGGGGGAGGGATACGCAGTATTTT.

There are many counts of this clone. The rearrangement links TRBV5-1 to TRBJ2-7; tentative D call: TRBD1 (6 bases). This CDR3 contains 14 residues. Trimming took 7 bases from V and 5 from J, leaving 19 bases between them. In germline, CDR1 is SGHRS, CDR2 YFSETQ. The CDR3 protein is CASHDRTGHHEQYV. CDR3 bases: TGCGCCAGCCACGACAGGACGGGCCACCACGAGCAGTACGTC.

The rearrangement links TRBV7-2 to TRBJ2-5; 8 bases match TRBD2. The CDR3 spans 15 residues. Germline-derived CDR1 and CDR2 are SGHTA and FQGNSA. V lost 5 bases, J lost 4 bases, and 9 bases stayed unmatched. CDR3 in amino acids: CASSLASGGTETQYF. The DNA for the CDR3 is TGTGCCAGCAGCCTGGCGTCGGGAGGGACAGAGACCCAGTACTTC.

The chain recombines TRBV6-5 with TRBJ2-6; D remains ambiguous. V lost 0 bases and J 0 bases, leaving 6 bases between the germline ends. Germline CDR1 is MNHEY and CDR2 is SVGAGI. CDR3 length: 16 residues. This CDR3 is CASSYSSSSGANVLTF. CDR3 in DNA: TGTGCCAGCAGTTACTCTTCCAGCTCTGGGGCCAACGTCCTGACTTTC.

The chain recombines TRBV11-3 with TRBJ1-2; the D is unclear. V dropped 5 bases and J dropped 4 bases, with 8 bases sitting between them. The germline CDR1 and CDR2 sequences are SGHNT and YENEEA. The CDR3 contains 12 residues. The CDR3 loop reads CASSGSTYGYTF. Written as DNA, the CDR3 is TGTGCCAGCAGCGGTAGTACCTATGGCTACACCTTC.

The chain recombines TRBV19 with TRBJ2-1, with TRBD1 as a possible D gene (6 bases). The V gene lost 4 bases and the J gene lost 6 bases, with 10 bases spanning the gap. The length of the CDR3 is 13 residues. Germline assignment: CDR1 LNHDA and CDR2 SQIVND (reference sequence). The CDR3 DNA follows: TGTGCCAGTAGTACACAAGGGGGCAATGAGCAGTTCTTC. This encodes CASSTQGGNEQFF.

V is TRBV28 and J is TRBJ1-5; tentatively, D is TRBD1 (5 bases). Germline V lookup: CDR1 MDHEN, CDR2 SYDVKM. V lost 7 bases and J lost 6, with 10 bases in between. The CDR3 sequence is 12 residues long. The CDR3 here is CASTSGVQPQHF. CDR3 coding DNA: TGTGCCAGCACCTCGGGGGTTCAGCCCCAGCATTTT.

The table lists this clone with a few counts. This sequence joins TRBV7-8 and TRBJ1-2, with 8 bases matching TRBD1. Germline CDR1 is SGHVS and CDR2 is FQNEAQ. The ends lost 5 bases at V and 3 bases at J; junction bases unmatched: 8. The CDR3 is 15 amino acids. This chain's CDR3 is CASSLRTGLDYGYTF. The CDR3 coding sequence is TGTGCCAGCAGCCTGAGGACAGGGCTAGACTATGGCTACACCTTC.

V usage is TRBV10-2 and J usage is TRBJ1-1, with a possible D match to TRBD1 (5 bases). The CDR3 sequence is 15 residues long. Germline CDR1 WSHSY, CDR2 SAAADI. Trimming stripped 2 bases from V and 5 bases from J, with 15 bases between. Here the CDR3 DNA reads TGCGCCAGCAGTGAGGGAACGGGGGGTCGGACTGAAGCTTTCTTT. Its translation is CASSEGTGGRTEAFF.

Points on this clone: A junction end diverges from the germline sequence, so it may reflect a read error. This chain uses TRBV5-1 with TRBJ2-3; TRBD1 aligns across 9 bases. The CDR3 is 14 residues long. Germline CDR1 SGHRS, CDR2 YFSETQ. DNA for the CDR3: TGTGCCAGCAGCCGGGGACAGGGTATAGATACGCAGTATTTT. As protein: CASSRGQGIDTQYF. Drawing the rest from reference TRBV5-1 and TRBJ2-3, the complete variable domain is KAGVTQTPRYLIKTRGQQVTLSCSPISGHRSVSWYQQTPGQGLQFLFEYFSETQRNKGNFPGRFSGRQFSNSRSEMNVSTLELGDSALYLCASSRGQGIDTQYFGPGTRLTVL.

About this clone: The junction departs from germline at one end; a sequencing error may be responsible. V gene TRBV5-1 combines with J gene TRBJ2-1; 11 bases match TRBD2. The CDR3 contains 17 residues. Germline loops: CDR1 SGHRS, CDR2 YFSETQ. The chain's CDR3 is CASLPLAGVGSYNEQFF. The DNA of the CDR3 is TGTGCCAGCCTACCACTAGCGGGAGTGGGATCCTACAATGAGCAGTTCTTC.

This rearrangement joins TRBV19 to TRBJ1-6; unclear D gene. CDR3 length: 15 amino acids. CDR1 is LNHDA and CDR2 is SQIVND in the germline V gene (reference sequence). Trimming removed 5 bases from V and 6 bases from J, with 14 bases in between. The CDR3 DNA sequence: TGTGCCAGTAGTGAAATCCCAGAGGCTAATTCACCCCTCCACTTT. It is translated as CASSEIPEANSPLHF.

The genes are TRBV3-1 (or the pseudogene TRBV3-2) and TRBJ1-4, with TRBD1 matching 7 bases. Trimming at V came to 2 bases and at J to 7 bases, leaving 1 base not matched to a gene. This CDR3 region has 13 residues. From germline, CDR1 is LGHDT and CDR2 YNNKEL (reference sequence). The CDR3 coding sequence is TGTGCCAGCAGCCAAAACAGGGGTGAAAAACTGTTTTTT. Encoded protein: CASSQNRGEKLFF.

The V and J genes are TRBV19 and TRBJ2-1; TRBD2 matches at 10 bases. Unmatched junction bases numbered 5, after V lost 6 bases and J lost 3 bases. The length of the CDR3 is 15 residues. Germline values: CDR1 LNHDA, CDR2 SQIVND (reference sequence). CDR3 nucleotides: TGTGCCAGTAGCTGGACTAGCGGAGACTACAATGAGCAGTTCTTC. It yields the protein CASSWTSGDYNEQFF.

This clone was seen only once. CDR3 sequence: CASSPSAGTGGTQYV. For the CDR3, the DNA is TGTGCCAGCAGCCCTTCGGCGGGGACAGGGGGGACTCAGTACGTC. The chain carries TRBV7-9 and TRBJ2-7, with TRBD1 matching over 11 bases. With V trimmed by 5 bases and J by 10 bases, 13 bases remained unmatched. The CDR3 is made up of 15 amino acids. The germline V gene encodes CDR1 SEHNR and CDR2 FQNEAQ (reference sequence).